This T cell receptor beta chain came from a study of T-cell reconstitution after alpha-beta-depleted transplantation in children. General study findings and limits: T-cell numbers and diversity, one year after transplant, stemmed largely from T cells that were newly produced. About two months after transplant, alpha-beta T cells reportedly came from several hundred expanded graft clones.

In this sample, this clonotype turned up a few times. Its specificity is not known. The TCRbeta library incorporated unique molecular identifiers. TCRdb re-analysed the PCR reads in MiXCR, keeping a single row per CDR3 protein. Among around 450,000 distinct CDR3 sequences listed, around 15% were seen once. The specimen was PBMCs, mostly from graft donor cells, collected 360 days after TCRalphabeta/CD19-depleted stem cell transplant. The TCR originated in a boy under two years old who had a stem cell transplant for Wiskott-Aldrich syndrome, so the T cells may come from the graft donor.

The CDR3 protein is CASSIDNYGYTF. CDR3 DNA: TGCGCCAGCAGCATCGATAACTATGGCTACACCTTC. The chain has TRBV5-1 and TRBJ1-2; D unresolved. Germline lookup yields CDR1 SGHRS and CDR2 YFSETQ. This CDR3 has 12 residues. Trimming stripped 4 bases from V and 1 base from J, with 5 bases between.